These T cell receptor beta chains were read from a single sample in a study of early stage breast cancer tumors. This table comes from immunoSEQ multiplex PCR, and its TCRdb copy is limited to in-frame clones, with some not included. Among approximately 20,000 clones listed, over 70% were seen once. Sample: blood. The receptors were sampled from a person between 65 and 79 years old with breast cancer. CDR3s leave out the opening cysteine and the closing phenylalanine or tryptophan.

j_call,v_call,cdr3_aa
TRBJ2-2,TRBV6-6,ASRDRGTGELF
TRBJ2-7,TRBV6-5,ASGSAGGREEQY
TRBJ1-4,TRBV9,ASSVGDRASNEKLF
TRBJ2-1,TRBV19,ASSGVRTTPTSEQF
TRBJ2-7,TRBV7-3,ASSPDRFSYEQY
TRBJ1-2,TRBV5-4,ASSPTGGNYGYT
TRBJ2-7,TRBV21-1,ASSKALGRTGYEQY
TRBJ2-2,TRBV7-2,ASSLAPRSRGTGELF
TRBJ2-3,TRBV11-2,ASSLFDSEGTQY
TRBJ2-1,TRBV10-3,AIGEGGGAGNEQF
TRBJ2-2,TRBV7-2,ASSKGPGLAGELF
TRBJ1-3,TRBV5-6,ASSLGGVRDPGNTIY
TRBJ2-1,TRBV5-1,ASSSSGRSEQF
TRBJ2-2,TRBV28,ASSFPEGAGELF
TRBJ2-1,TRBV29-1,SVSSSANNEQF
TRBJ2-1,TRBV6-1,ASRTGLAVNEQF
TRBJ2-2,TRBV7-6,ASSPINTGELF
TRBJ2-2,TRBV18,ASSRTGGFTGELF
TRBJ2-5,TRBV7-2,ASSGGIQETQY
TRBJ1-1,TRBV7-2,ASSLTGGGTEAF
TRBJ1-3,TRBV16,ASSHQTRGTSSGNTIY
TRBJ2-5,TRBV9,ASSSRTLPQETQY
TRBJ1-3,TRBV6-1,ASSESGGNTIY
TRBJ1-2,TRBV7-9,ASRHDRGPGYT
TRBJ2-7,TRBV6-8,ASTPSGDTYEQY
TRBJ2-1,TRBV7-6,ASSSTVNEQF
TRBJ2-7,TRBV5-1,ASSPDGRGSYEQY
TRBJ2-1,TRBV19,ASTPSSGNEQF